One sample yielded the 10 T cell receptor beta chains listed below, sequenced in a study of somatic mutations in cytotoxic T cells in rheumatoid arthritis. Measured with immunoSEQ multiplex PCR; TCRdb has only the in-frame clones, and not every one. This sample yields 12,000 or so clones, of which 80% to 85% are seen a single time; approximately 15% belongs to the top ten. Input material: CD8+ T cells sorted from blood. The source of these receptors is a woman between 55 and 75 years old in good health.

This clone was observed once. The J gene is TRBJ2-3, the V gene TRBV28, with D maybe TRBD2 (6 bases). Germline lookup yields CDR1 MDHEN and CDR2 SYDVKM. This CDR3 is built from 13 residues. The ends were cut back, 6 bases at V and 12 bases at J, with 19 bases in the middle. CDR3 DNA: TGTGCCAGCAGCCCTAGGGGACTCGTAAGTCAGTATTTT. It is translated as CASSPRGLVSQYF. The whole variable domain, remainder taken from reference TRBV28 and TRBJ2-3, is DVKVTQSSRYLVKRTGEKVFLECVQDMDHENMFWYRQDPGLGLRLIYFSYDVKMKEKGDIPEGYSVSREKKERFSLILESASTNQTSMYLCASSPRGLVSQYFGPGTRLTVL.

The rearrangement uses TRBV27 and TRBJ2-2, with D uncertain. In germline, CDR1 is MNHEY, CDR2 SMNVEV (reference sequence). V lost 3 bases, J lost 4 bases, and 6 bases lay in between. The CDR3 is 13 residues long. CDR3 in DNA: TGTGCCAGCAGTTTTCGGAGCACCGGGGAGCTGTTTTTT. Translation gives CASSFRSTGELFF.

This chain connects TRBV11-2 to TRBJ2-5; TRBD2 matches 9 bases. From germline, CDR1 is SGHAT and CDR2 FQNNGV. After removal of 3 bases from V and 2 bases from J, the junction contained 4 bases not matched to a gene. The CDR3 covers 15 residues. CDR3 DNA sequence: TGTGCCAGCAGCTTTGCTAGCGGGGTACAAGAGACCCAGTACTTC. Amino acid sequence: CASSFASGVQETQYF.

The chain recombines TRBV28 with TRBJ1-1; 12 nucleotides match TRBD1. Trimming cost V 7 bases and J 5 bases; bases outside gene matches: 11. CDR3 length: 16 residues. Germline V lookup: CDR1 MDHEN, CDR2 SYDVKM. DNA for the CDR3: TGTGCCAGCACCCAGGGGGACAGGGGGCAGGGGACTGAAGCTTTCTTT. It encodes CASTQGDRGQGTEAFF.

This chain connects TRBV6-1 to TRBJ1-2; D is ambiguous. CDR3 length: 13 amino acids. Per germline, CDR1 MNHNS and CDR2 SASEGT. V shed 1 base and J shed 1 base, with 4 bases lying between them. CDR3 bases: TGTGCCAGCAGTGAAGTTATTAACTATGGCTACACCTTC. This translates into CASSEVINYGYTF.

The genes are TRBV5-1 and TRBJ2-1; D uncertain. V dropped 0 bases and J dropped 9 bases, with 4 bases sitting between them. The CDR3 spans 11 residues. Germline V CDR1 and CDR2: SGHRS, YFSETQ. CDR3 in DNA: TGCGCCAGCAGCTTGGCCGGTGAGCAGTTCTTC. This codes for CASSLAGEQFF.

The chain uses TRBV2 and TRBJ2-3, with 10 positions matching TRBD2. Trimming at V came to 6 bases and at J to 0 bases, leaving 6 bases not matched to a gene. This CDR3 is built from 16 residues. Germline lookup yields CDR1 SNHLY and CDR2 FYNNEI. This CDR3 is CASSSGGGPSTDTQYF. Here the CDR3 DNA reads TGTGCCAGCAGCAGCGGGGGGGGACCTAGCACAGATACGCAGTATTTT.

The chain employs TRBV30 and TRBJ2-6; TRBD2 might be the D (6 bases). Germline V gene lookup returns CDR1 GTSNPN and CDR2 SVGIG (reference sequence). V was pared by 3 bases and J by 3 bases, with 9 bases between. The CDR3 sequence is 14 residues long. The CDR3 here is CAWSAGLGANVLTF. In DNA form, the CDR3 reads TGTGCCTGGAGCGCGGGGCTTGGGGCCAACGTCCTGACTTTC. Complete variable domain (other parts from reference TRBV30 and TRBJ2-6): SQTIHQWPATLVQPVGSPLSLECTVEGTSNPNLYWYRQAAGRGLQLLFYSVGIGQISSEVPQNLSASRPQDRQFILSSKKLLLSDSGFYLCAWSAGLGANVLTFGAGSRLTVL.

The chain recombines TRBV7-2 with TRBJ1-1, with D uncertain. The V and J ends lost 2 bases and 0 bases respectively, with 7 bases between them. Germline V gene data show CDR1 as SGHTA and CDR2 as FQGNSA. The CDR3 contains 14 residues. CDR3 in amino acids: CASSLFGMNTEAFF. The CDR3 coding sequence is TGTGCCAGCAGCTTATTCGGGATGAACACTGAAGCTTTCTTT.

This sequence joins TRBV5-6 and TRBJ2-3; 12 nucleotides line up with TRBD2. V was pared by 3 bases and J by 1 base, with 3 bases of the junction left unmatched. The CDR3 consists of 16 residues. The V gene's germline CDR1 is SGHDT and CDR2 YYEEEE. CDR3 sequence: CASSYRTSGGTDTQYF. The CDR3 DNA follows: TGTGCCAGCAGCTATCGGACTAGCGGGGGCACAGATACGCAGTATTTT. Variable domain in full (rest from reference TRBV5-6 and TRBJ2-3): DAGVTQSPTHLIKTRGQQVTLRCSPKSGHDTVSWYQQALGQGPQFIFQYYEEEERQRGNFPDRFSGHQFPNYSSELNVNALLLGDSALYLCASSYRTSGGTDTQYFGPGTRLTVL.